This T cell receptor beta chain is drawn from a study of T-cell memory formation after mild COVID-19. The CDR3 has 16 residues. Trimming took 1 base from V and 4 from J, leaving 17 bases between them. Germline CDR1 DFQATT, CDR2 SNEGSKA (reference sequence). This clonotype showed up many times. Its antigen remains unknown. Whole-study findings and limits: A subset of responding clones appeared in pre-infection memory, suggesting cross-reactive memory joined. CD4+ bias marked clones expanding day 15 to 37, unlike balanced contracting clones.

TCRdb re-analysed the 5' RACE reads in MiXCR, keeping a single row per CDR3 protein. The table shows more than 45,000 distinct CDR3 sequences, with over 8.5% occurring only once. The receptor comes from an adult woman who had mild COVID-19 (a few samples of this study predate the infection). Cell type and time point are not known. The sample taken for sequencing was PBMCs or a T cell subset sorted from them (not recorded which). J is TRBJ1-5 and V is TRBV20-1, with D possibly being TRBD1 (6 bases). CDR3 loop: CSARGSSTTGNQPQHF. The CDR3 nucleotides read TGCAGTGCTAGAGGTTCCTCTACCACAGGGAATCAGCCCCAGCATTTT.